The rows below give T cell receptor beta chains drawn from one sample of a study of blood T cell repertoires in COVID-19. Only in-frame clones appear in the TCRdb table, and some are missing; sequencing was by immunoSEQ multiplex PCR. The repertoire holds around 230,000 clones, with roughly 90% as singletons. Sample: PBMCs or T cells enriched from blood (not recorded which). These receptors were taken from a woman aged 25 to 45 with acute COVID-19. CDR3s include the opening cysteine and the closing phenylalanine or tryptophan. A D gene is named only where the DNA matches it firmly. Size values are once, few and many counts, or a class for expanded clones, and some rows have none.

size,V,J,D,CDR3,DNA
few,TRBV4-3,TRBJ2-2,TRBD1,CASSHEGQGNTGELFF,TGCGCCAGCAGCCACGAGGGACAGGGCAACACCGGGGAGCTGTTTTTT
NA,TRBV7-9,TRBJ1-2,NA,CASIPQLLIRANYGYTF,TGTGCCAGCATCCCCCAGCTTCTAATCAGGGCTAACTATGGCTACACCTTC
NA,TRBV10-2,TRBJ2-7,NA,CASSKEGLAILGQYF,TGCGCCAGCTCCAAGGAGGGACTCGCTATCTTAGGGCAGTACTTC
NA,TRBV10-3,TRBJ2-3,TRBD1,CAISPGQGGSTDTQYF,TGTGCCATCAGTCCCGGACAGGGGGGAAGCACAGATACGCAGTATTTT
few,TRBV18,TRBJ1-5,NA,CASSVGGNQPQHF,TGTGCCAGCTCAGTAGGGGGCAATCAGCCCCAGCATTTT
NA,TRBV7-9,TRBJ1-5,NA,CASSPTGTLNQPQHF,TGTGCCAGCAGTCCTACCGGGACACTGAATCAGCCCCAGCATTTT
once,TRBV5-1,TRBJ2-2,NA,CASSLALNTGELFF,TGCGCCAGCAGCTTGGCCCTAAACACCGGGGAGCTGTTTTTT
NA,TRBV9,TRBJ2-1,NA,CASSVEAGVSNEQFF,TGTGCCAGCAGCGTAGAAGCGGGTGTCAGCAATGAGCAGTTCTTC
NA,TRBV4-1,TRBJ1-2,NA,CASSQAGVYGYTF,TGCGCCAGCAGCCAAGCCGGGGTCTATGGCTACACCTTC
NA,TRBV20-1,TRBJ1-2,NA,CSARDWQGYTF,TGCAGTGCTAGAGATTGGCAGGGCTACACCTTC
NA,TRBV29-1,TRBJ1-2,TRBD1,CSVEAGQGQDYGYTF,TGCAGCGTTGAAGCGGGACAGGGCCAAGACTATGGCTACACCTTC
once,TRBV3-1/TRBV3-2,TRBJ1-1,NA,CASTRAAGRDTEAFF,TGTGCCAGCACCCGGGCCGCCGGGAGGGACACTGAAGCTTTCTTT
NA,TRBV6-5,TRBJ2-6,NA,CVSPGGDTGANVLTF,TGTGTCTCACCGGGGGGCGATACCGGGGCCAACGTCCTGACTTTC
NA,TRBV5-1,TRBJ1-2,TRBD1,CASSLGQGAPGYTF,TGCGCCAGCAGCTTGGGTCAGGGGGCGCCTGGCTACACCTTC
NA,TRBV11-2,TRBJ1-1,TRBD1,CASSLDTSGGAFF,TGTGCCAGCAGCTTAGATACGTCAGGGGGAGCTTTCTTT
once,TRBV18,TRBJ1-5,NA,CASSPPFRKQGSNQPQHF,TGTGCCAGCTCACCACCGTTTAGGAAACAGGGAAGCAATCAGCCCCAGCATTTT
NA,TRBV5-5,TRBJ1-5,NA,CASSISNQPQHF,TGTGCCAGCAGTATTAGCAATCAGCCCCAGCATTTT
NA,TRBV3-1/TRBV3-2,TRBJ2-2,TRBD2,CASSPPPSGGKTGELFF,TGTGCCAGCAGCCCGCCTCCCAGCGGGGGGAAAACCGGGGAGCTGTTTTTT
NA,TRBV7-2,TRBJ2-4,NA,CASSPIPSSPRNIQYF,TGTGCCAGCAGCCCCATTCCATCCTCTCCCAGGAACATTCAGTACTTC
NA,TRBV9,TRBJ2-3,TRBD2,CASSGTSGVTDTQYF,TGTGCCAGCAGCGGAACTAGCGGAGTCACAGATACGCAGTATTTT
NA,TRBV7-9,TRBJ2-7,NA,CASSTPTGVMNEQYF,TGTGCCAGCAGCACCCCGACGGGGGTCATGAACGAGCAGTACTTC
NA,TRBV4-3,TRBJ1-1,TRBD1,CASSQQPPGGGTEAFF,TGCGCCAGCAGCCAACAACCCCCAGGGGGCGGCACTGAAGCTTTCTTT
NA,TRBV2,TRBJ1-2,TRBD1,CASSAGGGYGYTF,TGTGCCAGCAGTGCAGGGGGTGGCTATGGCTACACCTTC
NA,TRBV2,TRBJ2-6,TRBD1,CASSARGTGSSGANVLTF,TGTGCCAGCAGCGCCCGAGGGACAGGAAGCTCTGGGGCCAACGTCCTGACTTTC
NA,TRBV27,TRBJ2-5,NA,CASSPGGETQYF,TGTGCCAGCAGCCCCGGGGGAGAGACCCAGTACTTC
NA,TRBV5-5,TRBJ2-7,NA,CASSWPQVTGHGILSYEQYF,TGTGCCAGCAGCTGGCCCCAAGTTACGGGACATGGGATCCTCTCCTACGAGCAGTACTTC
NA,TRBV18,TRBJ1-3,TRBD1,CASSPDRAGNTIYF,TGTGCCAGCTCACCGGACAGGGCTGGAAACACCATATATTTT
NA,TRBV27,TRBJ2-1,NA,CASSRPPDSAYNEQFF,TGTGCCAGCAGTCGCCCCCCGGACTCCGCCTACAATGAGCAGTTCTTC
NA,TRBV7-6,TRBJ1-2,NA,CASSSGLGNYGYTF,TGTGCCAGCAGCTCCGGACTGGGAAACTATGGCTACACCTTC
once,TRBV18,TRBJ1-1,TRBD1,CASSPMTGGDTEAFF,TGTGCCAGCTCACCCATGACAGGGGGGGACACTGAAGCTTTCTTT
NA,TRBV30,TRBJ1-5,TRBD1,CAWSLQGQGDNQPQHF,TGTGCCTGGAGTCTCCAGGGACAGGGGGACAATCAGCCCCAGCATTTT
NA,TRBV9,TRBJ1-2,TRBD1,CASTDRVGYGYTF,TGTGCCAGCACCGACAGGGTCGGTTATGGCTACACCTTC
NA,TRBV2,TRBJ1-5,NA,CASSDEVWNRAGQPQHF,TGTGCCAGCAGTGATGAGGTTTGGAACAGGGCGGGCCAGCCCCAGCATTTT